This T cell receptor (beta chain) stems from a study of cytomegalovirus exposure and HLA in healthy donors (dated by TCRdb to about 2017). Notes on the research overall: In an earlier analysis of under 600 of the donors, 276 Gb of sequence data and some 100 million unique TCR beta sequences from 150 million to 200 million T cells were reported. Roughly 290 gigabases of sequencing data and 70 million to 95 million unique TCR sequences made up an early release that covered approximately 700 HLA-typed donors. Of the roughly 410 genotyped donors, more than 75% were placed in the genetic ancestry cluster associated with self-reported Caucasian donors. The study aimed to test whether signatures of past pathogen exposure could be identified by cataloging public T cell receptors. The study profiled the T cell repertoires of 500 to 800 subjects by immunosequencing and related them to cytomegalovirus serostatus. Besides the first cohort of approximately 670 subjects, a separate validation cohort made up of 120 or so different subjects was used. To predict cytomegalovirus infection status, the study brought together high-throughput TCR immunosequencing, statistical association of individual TCRs with disease status, and machine learning. To study patterns of TCR occurrence, a later analysis re-analyzed previously published TCR beta repertoires from around 670 donors and added high-resolution HLA genotyping. In the later analysis, no new phenotypic data were used to find candidate immune exposures; instead, reliance was placed on TCR beta sequences and their occurrence across donors. An earlier analysis of around 580 of the donors used high-throughput TCR beta sequencing to judge whether each TCR beta V gene segment behaved as functional or pseudogenic. Donor age, sex, ethnicity and CMV serostatus were compiled alongside the repertoire data. A later genetic analysis used genome-wide SNP genotypes for 398 of the 666 donors, treating that subset as a discovery cohort. All discovery cohort repertoires had been generated on a single sequencing platform. Class I and class II HLA loci were covered by the typing at four-digit resolution. Typing coverage varied by locus: roughly 629-640 donors for A, B, C, DRB1 and DQB1; roughly 560 for DQA1; more than 600 for DPA1; about 450 for DPB1. Roughly 5 DR-DQ haplotypes were handled as single units for association and clustering because linkage in the cohort was strong. On average, roughly 240,000 unique TCR beta nucleotide sequences were sequenced per donor among a few hundred genotyped donors of the cohort, with approximately 18% of those sequences being non-productive. Summary of the overall study and its limitations: The classifier was reported to diagnose cytomegalovirus status with high specificity and sensitivity in both the original cohort and the validation cohort. When HLA alleles, especially DR and DQ, strongly co-occurred, TCR associations were difficult to assign to individual alleles. Because some donors lacked HLA typing at each locus, the association tests relied only on the typed subset. According to a later analysis, TCR association rates differed among HLA loci, with DRB1 alleles showing the most associated TCRs and HLA-C alleles showing the fewest. According to a later analysis, most CMV-associated TCR beta chains appeared to be HLA-restricted, and the HLA associations seemed to be driven largely by CMV exposure. At a false discovery rate of 0.05, a later analysis linked around 17,000 TCR beta sequences to specific HLA alleles. According to a later genetic analysis, donors in an Asian-associated ancestry cluster had fewer N-insertions in productive TCRs than the approximately 650-donor mean. For the cohort, immune exposure information was limited to CMV serostatus. The sequencing pipeline was judged likely to have produced a cluster of highly shared sequence variants as a technical artifact. An earlier analysis of 587 of the donors showed that most TCR beta V segments appeared in productive rearrangements either about 90% or about 30% of the time, which broadly matched IMGT annotations. Presence/absence analyses assumed roughly uniform sequencing depth across donors, an assumption that may not hold. A further reported finding was that TCR beta sequences accurately predicted the HLA-A and HLA-B alleles for most subjects in the first cohort. Correlated functional status among segregating V segments might reflect linkage disequilibrium, but an unknown experimental factor could not be ruled out. In a later analysis, HLA-associated TCR beta chains showed more clonal expansion and lower generation probabilities than non-associated chains that were equally common. According to the authors, the approach could potentially be generalized to other disease states and immunological phenotypes. In a later analysis, several top co-occurrence clusters were reported to appear linked to parvovirus B19, influenza, CMV and Epstein-Barr virus. Most TCR sequences were seen in very few donors, while some public TCRs were found in many individuals. The cohort was sequenced for TCR beta chains only, and without alpha or paired-chain data the features that could be detected were limited. Three of the identified cytomegalovirus-associated TCR beta chains were confirmed in vitro to be specific for cytomegalovirus antigens. Because counts were too low, roughly 16 rarely observed V segments, including chromosome 9 orphons, were left out of the earlier analysis of 587 of the donors. Some IMGT-functional V segments, including TRBV6-2 and TRBV6-3, could not be told apart with the 87-base-pair reads, so those segments were excluded. A total of some 180 TCR beta chains were listed by the study as associated with cytomegalovirus. A later genetic analysis associated a missense DCLRE1C variant with V-gene and J-gene trimming of TCR beta chains, and an independent cohort replicated the association.

Notes on this clone: Its target antigen remains unknown.

The cohort was made up of 666 healthy bone marrow donors. All cohort members were sampled while nominally healthy, although unrecorded immune exposures were likely present. The donor tested CMV seronegative and was one of the 352 seronegative cohort members. A peripheral blood sample was provided by each donor, and peripheral blood mononuclear cells were used for TCR beta sequencing. Genomic DNA was extracted from the blood cell samples with the Qiagen DNeasy Blood Extraction Kit. The cysteine opens and the phenylalanine closes a CDR3 of 13 amino acids. Left in the record is the CDR3 DNA by itself, 39 bases read in frame from the first base. The germline V gene supplies CDR1 MNHEY and CDR2 SVGAGI. Trimming accounts for 10 bases at V and 5 bases at J, while the number of junction bases matched to no gene is 9. Library preparation was by the immunoSEQ multiplex PCR assay. For the multiplex PCR, a mixture combining 60 forward primers for TCR Vbeta segments and 13 reverse primers for TCR Jbeta segments was used. The CDR3 region of rearranged TCR beta genes was amplified from genomic DNA by a multiplex PCR assay. The Illumina HiSeq System was used to sequence the amplified TCR beta libraries as 87-base-pair reads. For the original study's pipeline: In a later analysis, some 80 million unique TCR beta chains were counted across the 666 repertoires, and around 11 million of these chains were shared by at least two donors. Raw reads were error-corrected and collapsed into unique sequences with a nearest-neighbor algorithm that merged closely related sequences to remove PCR and sequencing errors. Alignment of CDR3 sequences to IMGT reference sequences was used to assign V, D and J gene segments. Each retained sequence needed at least a six-nucleotide match to both a V gene segment and a J gene segment. Rearrangements were classified as productive when the CDR3 lacked stop codons and remained in frame with V and J, and all other rearrangements were classified as non-productive. Following IMGT convention, CDR3 was defined as the stretch from the second conserved V-encoded cysteine to the conserved J-encoded phenylalanine. Sequences without an unambiguous match to a single V gene segment were excluded from the earlier analysis of 450 to 750 of the donors. In an earlier analysis of about 590 of the donors, a V segment was called functional when productive rearrangements were above 56.7%, and segregating when the standard deviation between donors exceeded 5%. To diagnose cytomegalovirus status from the catalog of TCR beta chain sequences, a statistical classification framework was built. A later analysis assigned V and J genes by comparing TCR nucleotide sequences with IMGT/GENE-DB human TR gene sequences. Using the TCRdist pipeline, a later analysis assigned CDR3 sequences along with most-parsimonious VDJ recombination scenarios. A later analysis defined each TCR beta chain by its CDR3 amino acid sequence plus V-gene family, and excluded reads lacking a unique V-gene family. As a way to deal with suspected cross-contamination and a sequencing artifact, a later analysis dropped 592 nucleotide sequences that were highly shared and had low generation probability. In a later analysis, a clonal expansion index for each public chain was calculated from normalized within-repertoire ranks of inferred template counts. In a later analysis, generation probabilities were computed using a VDJ recombination model fitted to out-of-frame rearrangements, and the results were checked against IGoR. Hypergeometric tests were used in a later analysis to score TCR-TCR, TCR-HLA and TCR-CMV co-occurrence, with a repertoire-size bias correction applied to the TCR pairs. False discovery rates were estimated in a later analysis by permuting HLA or CMV assignments 20 times. In a later analysis, co-occurring TCRs were grouped using DBSCAN, with TCRdist sequence similarity added in when clustering inside HLA-allele-positive subsets. Repertoires with fewer than 30,000 or more than 120,000 public chains were left out of co-occurrence clustering, as were about 5 repertoires with anomalous nucleotide sharing. As stored in TCRdb, this immuneACCESS dataset retains in-frame rearrangements with V and J assigned. A fraction of the clones does not appear; measured against another copy, unresolved V genes explain less than half of the discrepancy, and the remainder lacks a known reason. That table furnishes V, J and clone size, whereas the DNA furnished D and trimming. This specimen's table enumerates about 60,000 clones. More than 15% of the sample comes from the top ten.

This chain joins TRBV6-5 to TRBJ2-5; TRBD1 lines up with 8 middle nucleotides. This TCR derives from a boy younger than 18 in good health and CMV-seronegative. The sequenced sample consisted of PBMCs. CDR3 sequence: CATTPGGGETQYF. The DNA sequence is given as TGTGCCACGACCCCAGGGGGCGGGGAGACCCAGTACTTC.